The 21 T cell receptor beta chains below all came from one sample that was sequenced in a study of blood T cell repertoires in COVID-19 (dated by TCRdb to 2018 to 2020). Library method: the immunoSEQ multiplex PCR assay. The table comes from immuneACCESS by way of TCRdb, which keeps in-frame sequences with V and J called. Part of the clones is missing from these tables; in studies checked, under half for an unresolved V gene and the rest for unknown reasons. Here the sample has about 170,000 clones; over 65% occur a single time. The ten largest clones capture 4.4% of the sample. The sequenced sample consisted of PBMCs or T cells enriched from blood (not recorded which). The receptors derive from a woman between 45 and 60 years old who had recovered from COVID-19.

CDR3 region: CSASWEGRDSPLHF. DNA of the CDR3: TGCAGTGCTAGTTGGGAGGGACGGGATTCACCCCTCCACTTT. The genes are TRBV20-1 and TRBJ1-6; D is possibly TRBD1 (5 bases). This CDR3 spans 14 amino acids. Trimming removed 3 bases from V and 8 bases from J, with 14 bases in between. CDR1 is DFQATT and CDR2 is SNEGSKA in the germline V gene (reference sequence).

The CDR3 loop is CSVKDSNSGNTIYF. CDR3 bases: TGCAGCGTTAAGGACAGCAACTCTGGAAACACCATATATTTT. This rearrangement joins TRBV29-1 to TRBJ1-3, with D maybe TRBD1 (6 bases). CDR3 length: 14 residues. Trimming cost V 5 bases and J 0 bases, with 11 bases left between them. Germline CDR1 reads SQVTM; CDR2 reads ANQGSEA.

V is TRBV27 and J is TRBJ1-1, with TRBD1 matching over 9 bases. Germline-derived CDR1 and CDR2 are MNHEY and SMNVEV (reference sequence). J lost 4 bases, V lost 4 bases, and 10 bases had no gene match. The CDR3 runs to 16 residues. CDR3 DNA sequence: TGTGCCAGCAGTTCCCAACAGGGGGCGCCGGGCACTGAAGCTTTCTTT. Its protein is CASSSQQGAPGTEAFF.

The CDR3 bases are TGCGCCAGCAGCCTGACAGGGGGTTATGGCTACACCTTC. It encodes CASSLTGGYGYTF. J is TRBJ1-2 and V is TRBV4-1; 9 bases are a match to TRBD1. Per the germline V gene, CDR1 is MGHRA and CDR2 is YSYEKL. The CDR3 sequence is 13 residues long. V trimming: 4 bases; J trimming: 5 bases; junction bases outside the gene matches: 2.

This clone was observed a single time. The J gene is TRBJ1-6, the V gene TRBV7-9; D is unclear. The germline V and J ends were trimmed by 5 bases and 0 bases, with 11 bases remaining between them. The CDR3 length is 16 residues. CDR1 and CDR2 (germline): SEHNR, FQNEAQ (reference sequence). The CDR3 loop reads CASSELQSSYNSPLHF. In nucleotides, the CDR3 is TGTGCCAGCAGCGAATTACAGAGCTCCTATAATTCACCCCTCCACTTT.

This chain uses TRBV4-1 with TRBJ1-2; possibly TRBD1 for D (5 bases). Trimming left V 4 bases short and J 4 bases short, with 22 bases between. This CDR3 is 17 amino acids long. The germline CDR1 and CDR2 sequences are MGHRA and YSYEKL. As DNA, the CDR3 is TGCGCCAGCAGCCGACAGCCAAACTCCGGACCCACCTATGGCTACACCTTC. Translating it yields CASSRQPNSGPTYGYTF.

The gene calls are TRBV5-4 and TRBJ1-2; 11 bases are a match to TRBD1. CDR1 SGHNT and CDR2 YYREEE come from the germline V gene (reference sequence). J lost 6 bases, V lost 4 bases, and 2 bases had no gene match. The CDR3 is 13 residues long. The CDR3 is CASSRDRGDGYTF. The CDR3 nucleotides are TGTGCCAGCAGCCGGGACAGGGGGGATGGCTACACCTTC.

The rearrangement uses TRBV10-1 and TRBJ2-1; the match to TRBD2 covers 8 bases. Germline loops: CDR1 WNHNN, CDR2 SYGVQD (reference sequence). The V gene end was trimmed by 2 bases and the J gene end by 6 bases; junction bases not matched to a gene: 6. This CDR3 comprises 15 residues. CDR3 in DNA: TGCGCCAGCAGTGAGAGGAGCGGGAGAGTCAATGAGCAGTTCTTC. It yields the protein CASSERSGRVNEQFF.

This chain joins TRBV9 and TRBJ1-2; D ambiguous. Germline lookup yields CDR1 SGDLS and CDR2 YYNGEE. CDR3 length equals 14 residues. Between the trimmed V and J ends, which lost 0 bases and 4 bases, there was a span of 10 bases. The CDR3 coding sequence is TGTGCCAGCAGCGTAGAAGAGGGTGGCTATGGCTACACCTTC. Translating it yields CASSVEEGGYGYTF.

This chain joins TRBV9 and TRBJ2-5, with D maybe TRBD1 (6 bases). V was clipped by 3 bases and J by 4 bases, with 13 bases between them. This CDR3 region has 14 residues. CDR1 and CDR2 from the germline V gene are SGDLS and YYNGEE. The CDR3 loop is CASSASGTSETQYF. Written as DNA, the CDR3 is TGTGCCAGCAGCGCCTCCGGGACATCAGAGACCCAGTACTTC.

This clone was seen more than once but under ten times. The V and J genes are TRBV7-2 and TRBJ1-2; D remains ambiguous. CDR3 length equals 14 residues. V was cut by 5 bases and J by 4 bases, with 14 bases left in between. Germline V gene sequence: CDR1 SGHTA, CDR2 FQGNSA. This CDR3 reads CASSPGGHVYGYTF. The CDR3 nucleotides are TGTGCCAGCAGCCCGGGAGGCCACGTCTATGGCTACACCTTC.

This clone was recorded at least ten times. The chain has TRBV3-1 (or the pseudogene TRBV3-2) and TRBJ1-1; TRBD1 is a possible D gene (5 bases). The CDR3 totals 13 residues. Trimming pared 2 bases from V and 8 bases from J, leaving 12 bases between. Germline lookup yields CDR1 LGHDT and CDR2 YNNKEL (reference sequence). CDR3 amino acids: CASSQTTAAEAFF. As DNA, the CDR3 is TGTGCCAGCAGCCAAACGACAGCTGCAGAAGCTTTCTTT.

CDR3: CASTLATSRPYNEQFF. The CDR3, as DNA: TGTGCCAGCACCCTCGCTACTAGCCGGCCTTACAATGAGCAGTTCTTC. The rearrangement uses TRBV28 and TRBJ2-1; tentative D call: TRBD2 (6 bases). The CDR3 is 16 residues long. Germline lookup yields CDR1 MDHEN and CDR2 SYDVKM. Trimming shortened V by 7 bases and J by 4 bases, and 20 bases separated the two germline ends.

This chain connects TRBV5-1 to TRBJ2-3; 13 bases align to TRBD2. The trim removed 0 bases at V and 3 bases at J, leaving 4 bases unmatched. The V gene's germline CDR1 is SGHRS and CDR2 YFSETQ. The CDR3 consists of 17 residues. In nucleotides, the CDR3 is TGCGCCAGCAGCTTGGCCTCACTAGCGGGGGGGACAGATACGCAGTATTTT. Translation gives CASSLASLAGGTDTQYF. Complete variable domain (other parts from reference TRBV5-1 and TRBJ2-3): KAGVTQTPRYLIKTRGQQVTLSCSPISGHRSVSWYQQTPGQGLQFLFEYFSETQRNKGNFPGRFSGRQFSNSRSEMNVSTLELGDSALYLCASSLASLAGGTDTQYFGPGTRLTVL.

This chain connects TRBV2 to TRBJ2-1; 10 bases fit TRBD1. The germline V gene has CDR1 SNHLY and CDR2 FYNNEI. V lost 4 bases and J lost 3; bases outside the gene matches: 9. The CDR3 spans 17 residues. The CDR3 reads CASSGFSTGGLYNEQFF. CDR3 sequence (DNA): TGTGCCAGCAGTGGGTTCTCGACAGGGGGCCTCTACAATGAGCAGTTCTTC.

This clone appeared a single time. The CDR3 protein is CASSLPPGGRNTEAFF. The DNA for the CDR3 is TGCGCCAGCAGCCTACCCCCAGGGGGAAGGAACACTGAAGCTTTCTTT. This chain joins TRBV5-1 and TRBJ1-1; TRBD1 matches at 7 bases. The CDR3 contains 16 residues. V dropped 4 bases and J dropped 1; count of bases not matched to a gene: 10. CDR1 and CDR2 from the germline V gene are SGHRS and YFSETQ.

V gene TRBV10-3 combines with J gene TRBJ2-1; 10 bases agree with TRBD1. Germline values: CDR1 ENHRY, CDR2 SYGVKD. V was pared by 10 bases and J by 5 bases, with 11 bases of the junction left unmatched. The CDR3 contains 15 residues. The CDR3 bases are TGTGCCACCCGAATGACGACAGGGGGCCACAATGAGCAGTTCTTC. This encodes CATRMTTGGHNEQFF.

The rearrangement joins TRBV30 to TRBJ2-2; D not certain. Germline V gives CDR1 GTSNPN, CDR2 SVGIG (reference sequence). V gave up 3 bases and J gave up 6 bases, with 8 bases separating them. The CDR3 has 12 residues. The CDR3 protein is CAWRFLPGELFF. The CDR3 nucleotides read TGTGCCTGGAGGTTCCTACCCGGGGAGCTGTTTTTT.

The chain employs TRBV7-3 and TRBJ2-1, with 7 bases fitting TRBD2. Germline V CDR1 and CDR2: SGHTA, FQGTGA. The CDR3 totals 15 residues. After removal of 5 bases from V and 2 bases from J, the junction contained 6 bases not matched to a gene. This CDR3 is CASSRSGVTYNEQFF. The CDR3 DNA reads TGTGCCAGCAGCCGGAGCGGGGTCACCTACAATGAGCAGTTCTTC.

The chain has TRBV13 and TRBJ1-5; D gene uncertain. CDR1 is PRHDT, CDR2 FYEKMQ, per germline (reference sequence). The CDR3 spans 15 residues. V was trimmed by 5 bases and J by 0 bases, leaving 11 bases between them. CDR3 bases: TGTGCCAGCAGCCTGCGCGGAGATAGCAATCAGCCCCAGCATTTT. Amino acid sequence: CASSLRGDSNQPQHF.

The J gene is TRBJ2-2, the V gene TRBV7-8, with 7 bases aligning to TRBD2. Looked up from germline, CDR1 is SGHVS and CDR2 is FQNEAQ. The CDR3 is 13 residues long. Losses at the gene ends were 6 bases for V and 7 bases for J; bases not matched to a gene: 5. CDR3 nucleotide sequence: TGTGCCAGCAGGGGACTATCAATCGGGGAGCTGTTTTTT. Its translation: CASRGLSIGELFF.